The rows below give T cell receptor beta chains drawn from one sample of a study of response to subunit inactivated influenza vaccine. TCRdb processed the RT-PCR reads anew with MiXCR; each CDR3 protein has one entry. The sample lists 750,000 to 850,000 distinct CDR3 sequences; around a sixth were seen once. This specimen was PBMCs from blood, taken roughly 5 days after vaccination. These receptors were collected from a man aged 50 or older who received an inactivated influenza vaccine. Each CDR3 is given with its conserved first and last residue. The D gene is left open where the match is weak. Part of the rows lack a size; the others show once, few, many or a class for expanded clones.

J: TRBJ1-1
D: NA
size: NA
V: TRBV2
CDR3: CASNGRETAEAFF
DNA: TGTGCCAGCAACGGCAGGGAGACCGCTGAAGCTTTCTTT

J: TRBJ2-1
D: NA
size: many
V: TRBV12-3/TRBV12-4
CDR3: CASSLALTSNEQFF
DNA: TGTGCCAGCAGTTTAGCCCTCACTAGCAATGAGCAGTTCTTC

J: TRBJ1-2
D: TRBD1
size: many
V: TRBV20-1
CDR3: CSARVLRDRGFNGYTF
DNA: TGCAGTGCTAGAGTGTTAAGGGACAGGGGATTCAATGGCTACACCTTC

J: TRBJ2-7
D: NA
size: few
V: TRBV20-1
CDR3: CSASRTSEQYF
DNA: TGCAGTGCTAGTCGGACATCCGAGCAGTACTTC

J: TRBJ2-1
D: TRBD2
size: NA
V: TRBV19
CDR3: CASSIEASGKNEQFF
DNA: TGTGCCAGTAGTATAGAGGCTAGCGGGAAGAATGAGCAGTTCTTC

J: TRBJ2-1
D: TRBD1
size: NA
V: TRBV12-3/TRBV12-4
CDR3: CASSSAGDRNNEQFF
DNA: TGTGCCAGCAGTTCCGCAGGGGACAGGAACAATGAGCAGTTCTTC

J: TRBJ2-5
D: NA
size: many
V: TRBV4-1
CDR3: CASRGVETQYF
DNA: TGCGCCAGCAGAGGCGTGGAGACCCAGTACTTC

J: TRBJ2-3
D: NA
size: many
V: TRBV28
CDR3: CASSFPYTPRGTDTQYF
DNA: TGTGCCAGCAGTTTTCCCTACACCCCCCGGGGCACAGATACGCAGTATTTT

J: TRBJ1-1
D: NA
size: NA
V: TRBV6-5
CDR3: CASSYSRRNTEAFF
DNA: TGTGCCAGCAGTTACTCGCGCAGGAACACTGAAGCTTTCTTT

J: TRBJ2-7
D: NA
size: few
V: TRBV5-1
CDR3: CASSLTKHGRYEQYF
DNA: TGCGCCAGCAGCTTGACCAAACATGGGCGCTACGAGCAGTACTTC

J: TRBJ2-5
D: TRBD1
size: NA
V: TRBV20-1
CDR3: CSARSVTGGVETQYF
DNA: TGCAGTGCTAGAAGCGTGACAGGGGGTGTAGAGACCCAGTACTTC

J: TRBJ1-6
D: TRBD1
size: few
V: TRBV28
CDR3: CASSLTTGGNSPLHF
DNA: TGTGCCAGCAGTTTGACGACAGGGGGAAATTCACCCCTCCACTTT

J: TRBJ2-2
D: TRBD2
size: NA
V: TRBV9
CDR3: CASSQGTSGGDTGELFF
DNA: TGTGCCAGCAGCCAAGGGACTAGCGGGGGGGACACCGGGGAGCTGTTTTTT

J: TRBJ1-3
D: TRBD1
size: NA
V: TRBV9
CDR3: CASSSGQGSMSGNTIYF
DNA: TGTGCCAGCAGTTCGGGACAGGGGTCGATGTCTGGAAACACCATATATTTT

J: TRBJ2-2
D: NA
size: NA
V: TRBV20-1
CDR3: CSARPKGQTGRELFF
DNA: TGCAGTGCTAGACCTAAGGGACAAACCGGCCGGGAGCTGTTTTTT

J: TRBJ1-6
D: NA
size: few
V: TRBV20-1
CDR3: CSARVQINSPLHF
DNA: TGCAGTGCTAGAGTCCAGATTAATTCACCCCTCCACTTT

J: TRBJ1-2
D: TRBD1
size: many
V: TRBV7-9
CDR3: CASSLAGGGYTF
DNA: TGTGCCAGCAGTTTAGCAGGGGGCGGCTACACCTTC

J: TRBJ1-1
D: TRBD1
size: NA
V: TRBV18
CDR3: CASSPQGADTEAFF
DNA: TGTGCCAGCTCACCACAGGGGGCAGACACTGAAGCTTTCTTT

J: TRBJ2-5
D: NA
size: many
V: TRBV5-1
CDR3: CASSHSDRTKETQYF
DNA: TGCGCCAGCAGCCACTCGGACCGGACGAAAGAGACCCAGTACTTC

J: TRBJ1-2
D: NA
size: few
V: TRBV20-1
CDR3: CSASRGARSYGYTF
DNA: TGCAGTGCTAGCCGAGGGGCGCGAAGCTATGGCTACACCTTC

J: TRBJ2-5
D: NA
size: NA
V: TRBV28
CDR3: CASSSLDRMGETQYF
DNA: TGTGCCAGCAGTTCATTAGACAGGATGGGAGAGACCCAGTACTTC

J: TRBJ2-5
D: TRBD2
size: NA
V: TRBV7-3
CDR3: CASSLSGGRGETQYF
DNA: TGTGCCAGCAGCTTAAGTGGCGGGAGGGGGGAGACCCAGTACTTC

J: TRBJ2-1
D: NA
size: few
V: TRBV24-1
CDR3: CATSDKTYNEQFF
DNA: TGTGCCACCAGTGATAAAACGTACAATGAGCAGTTCTTC

J: TRBJ2-1
D: NA
size: many
V: TRBV20-1
CDR3: CSARGGVNNEQFF
DNA: TGCAGTGCTAGAGGCGGGGTTAACAATGAGCAGTTCTTC

J: TRBJ2-1
D: NA
size: NA
V: TRBV18
CDR3: CASSPVEGNEQFF
DNA: TGTGCCAGCTCACCAGTGGAGGGGAATGAGCAGTTCTTC

J: TRBJ2-1
D: NA
size: few
V: TRBV20-1
CDR3: CSASSATISYNEQFF
DNA: TGCAGTGCCTCGAGTGCGACCATCTCCTACAATGAGCAGTTCTTC

J: TRBJ2-7
D: NA
size: NA
V: TRBV12-3/TRBV12-4
CDR3: CASRWTVGEQYF
DNA: TGTGCCAGCAGATGGACAGTCGGCGAGCAGTACTTC

J: TRBJ2-7
D: TRBD2
size: many
V: TRBV4-3
CDR3: CASSRLAGDYEQYF
DNA: TGCGCCAGCAGCCGTCTAGCGGGAGATTACGAGCAGTACTTC

J: TRBJ2-7
D: TRBD1
size: NA
V: TRBV11-3
CDR3: CASSLQTGDGEQYF
DNA: TGTGCCAGCAGCTTACAGACAGGGGACGGCGAGCAGTACTTC

J: TRBJ2-1
D: NA
size: few
V: TRBV11-1
CDR3: CASSPFVGVSSSYNEQFF
DNA: TGTGCCAGCAGCCCTTTCGTGGGGGTCTCTAGCTCCTACAATGAGCAGTTCTTC

J: TRBJ2-7
D: NA
size: NA
V: TRBV2
CDR3: CASSMEKGSYEQYF
DNA: TGTGCCAGCAGTATGGAGAAAGGCTCCTACGAGCAGTACTTC

J: TRBJ2-3
D: NA
size: NA
V: TRBV7-2
CDR3: CASSSGLGRMTDTQYF
DNA: TGTGCCAGCAGCTCCGGACTCGGTCGGATGACAGATACGCAGTATTTT

J: TRBJ2-1
D: TRBD2
size: NA
V: TRBV7-3
CDR3: CASSLTGSGDYNEQFF
DNA: TGTGCCAGCAGCTTAACAGGTAGCGGGGACTACAATGAGCAGTTCTTC

J: TRBJ1-1
D: NA
size: few
V: TRBV7-2
CDR3: CASSLSGLVNTEAFF
DNA: TGTGCCAGCAGCTTATCGGGGTTGGTGAACACTGAAGCTTTCTTT

J: TRBJ2-5
D: TRBD1
size: NA
V: TRBV6-5
CDR3: CASSYEHGGTGIKAQYF
DNA: TGTGCCAGCAGTTACGAACACGGAGGGACAGGGATTAAGGCCCAGTACTTC

J: TRBJ2-1
D: TRBD2
size: few
V: TRBV5-1
CDR3: CASRRGLAVNNEQFF
DNA: TGCGCCAGCAGACGTGGACTAGCAGTTAACAATGAGCAGTTCTTC

J: TRBJ2-7
D: TRBD2
size: many
V: TRBV4-3
CDR3: CASSLRLAGEYEQYF
DNA: TGCGCCAGCAGCCTCCGACTAGCGGGAGAGTACGAGCAGTACTTC

J: TRBJ2-1
D: NA
size: many
V: TRBV7-2
CDR3: CASSLAAVGYNEQFF
DNA: TGTGCCAGCAGCTTAGCAGCTGTAGGTTATAATGAGCAGTTCTTC

J: TRBJ2-5
D: TRBD1
size: few
V: TRBV3-1
CDR3: CASSQPTGAETQYF
DNA: TGTGCCAGCAGCCAACCGACAGGGGCGGAGACCCAGTACTTC

J: TRBJ2-4
D: TRBD1
size: NA
V: TRBV9
CDR3: CASSVGTGGKYIQYF
DNA: TGTGCCAGCAGCGTAGGAACAGGGGGCAAGTACATTCAGTACTTC

J: TRBJ1-3
D: TRBD1
size: few
V: TRBV20-1
CDR3: CSAREGRDRAYSGNTIYF
DNA: TGCAGTGCTAGAGAGGGACGGGACAGGGCTTACTCTGGAAACACCATATATTTT

J: TRBJ2-2
D: NA
size: NA
V: TRBV19
CDR3: CASSISGTNTGELFF
DNA: TGTGCCAGTAGTATCTCAGGGACGAACACCGGGGAGCTGTTTTTT

J: TRBJ2-3
D: NA
size: NA
V: TRBV6-5
CDR3: CASSYSKGTDTQYF
DNA: TGTGCCAGCAGTTATTCGAAGGGGACAGATACGCAGTATTTT

J: TRBJ1-1
D: NA
size: NA
V: TRBV29-1
CDR3: CSVVIGWGTEAFF
DNA: TGCAGCGTTGTGATAGGGTGGGGTACTGAAGCTTTCTTT

J: TRBJ1-1
D: TRBD1
size: few
V: TRBV29-1
CDR3: CSVLRQGANTEAFF
DNA: TGCAGCGTTCTAAGACAGGGGGCGAACACTGAAGCTTTCTTT

J: TRBJ2-5
D: TRBD2
size: NA
V: TRBV30
CDR3: CASGLAASRTQYF
DNA: TGTGCCTCGGGACTAGCGGCTTCTAGGACCCAGTACTTC